What follows are 28 T cell receptor beta chains derived from one specimen sequenced in a study of cytomegalovirus exposure and HLA in healthy donors. 13 Jbeta primers and 60 Vbeta primers were used for the PCR. The repertoire was sequenced with immunoSEQ multiplex PCR; TCRdb's copy has only in-frame clones and lacks some. Of over 120,000 clones listed, around 80% are singletons. Sequencing was performed on PBMCs. These receptors all come from a man aged 45-65 years in good health and CMV-seronegative.

The CDR3 DNA follows: TGTGCCTGGAGTGTAATGGGGGAGGGCCAATATCGCAGCAATGAGCAGTTCTTC. Amino acid sequence: CAWSVMGEGQYRSNEQFF. This rearrangement joins TRBV30 to TRBJ2-1, with TRBD2 matching over 7 bases. The CDR3 length is 18 residues. In germline, CDR1 is GTSNPN, CDR2 SVGIG (reference sequence). With V trimmed by 0 bases and J by 6 bases, 17 bases remained unmatched. Full variable domain (remainder filled in from reference TRBV30 and TRBJ2-1): SQTIHQWPATLVQPVGSPLSLECTVEGTSNPNLYWYRQAAGRGLQLLFYSVGIGQISSEVPQNLSASRPQDRQFILSSKKLLLSDSGFYLCAWSVMGEGQYRSNEQFFGPGTRLTVL.

The gene calls are TRBV6-4 and TRBJ1-2; TRBD1 aligns across 7 bases. The germline V gene encodes CDR1 MRHNA and CDR2 SNTAGT. V was pared by 4 bases and J by 3 bases, with 8 bases of the junction left unmatched. This CDR3 contains 15 residues. The CDR3 is CASSATATGYYGYTF. The CDR3 DNA reads TGTGCCAGCAGTGCGACCGCGACAGGGTACTATGGCTACACCTTC.

CDR3 DNA sequence: TGTGCCAGCAGCTCAGTTTCCAACTATGGCTACACCTTC. This gives the protein CASSSVSNYGYTF. The genes are TRBV5-6 and TRBJ1-2; no firm D call. CDR1 and CDR2 (germline): SGHDT, YYEEEE. Trimming cost V 3 bases and J 2 bases, with 8 bases left between them. The length of the CDR3 is 13 residues.

This chain joins TRBV28 and TRBJ1-5, with D possibly matching TRBD1 (6 bases). This CDR3 is 13 amino acids long. V lost 4 bases, J lost 10 bases, and 14 bases lay in between. CDR1 is MDHEN, CDR2 SYDVKM, per germline. CDR3 nucleotide sequence: TGTGCCAGCAGTTCTAGACAGGTCTATCCCCAGCATTTT. Translated: CASSSRQVYPQHF.

This clone is a singleton in its sample. The genes are TRBV19 and TRBJ2-3; 12 bases are a match to TRBD2. The CDR3 spans 16 residues. Germline loops: CDR1 LNHDA, CDR2 SQIVND (reference sequence). Germline trimming cut 5 bases from V and 0 bases from J; bases unmatched to any gene: 3. The CDR3 coding sequence is TGTGCCAGTAGTGCGGGACTAGCGGGTAGCACAGATACGCAGTATTTT. Translated: CASSAGLAGSTDTQYF.

The DNA of the CDR3 is TGTGCCAGCAGCTTAAAGGCACTAGCGGGCTCCTACGAGCAGTACTTC. Encoded protein: CASSLKALAGSYEQYF. The genes are TRBV11-1 and TRBJ2-7; 9 nucleotides align to TRBD2. Germline-derived CDR1 and CDR2 are SGHAT and FQDESV (reference sequence). The CDR3 runs 16 residues. V was pared by 2 bases and J by 0 bases, with 5 bases of the junction left unmatched.

V and J are TRBV30 and TRBJ1-4, with a possible D match to TRBD1 (6 bases). Germline V gene lookup returns CDR1 GTSNPN and CDR2 SVGIG (reference sequence). Trimming cost V 1 base and J 4 bases, with 16 bases left between them. The CDR3 runs to 16 residues. CDR3 sequence (DNA): TGTGCCTGGAGTGGACCAACGACAGGTTATAATGAAAAACTGTTTTTT. It is translated as CAWSGPTTGYNEKLFF.

The chain recombines TRBV19 with TRBJ1-2; the match to TRBD1 covers 8 bases. Germline assignment: CDR1 LNHDA and CDR2 SQIVND (reference sequence). The ends lost 5 bases at V and 4 bases at J; junction bases unmatched: 15. The length of the CDR3 is 17 residues. The DNA of the CDR3 is TGTGCCAGTAGTTCGCAGGGGGCGGTTAACGTAATCTATGGCTACACCTTC. Amino acid sequence: CASSSQGAVNVIYGYTF.

This rearrangement joins TRBV18 to TRBJ2-1; TRBD1 aligns across 11 bases. This CDR3 contains 15 residues. The germline gives CDR1 KGHSH, CDR2 LQKENI. J gave up 9 bases and V 3 bases, and 7 bases lay outside the gene matches. DNA of the CDR3: TGTGCCAGCTCACCTATGGGACAGGGGGTAGGTGAGCAGTTCTTC. Amino acid sequence: CASSPMGQGVGEQFF.

The genes are TRBV29-1 and TRBJ1-3; 12 positions match TRBD1. V gave up 5 bases and J gave up 5 bases; unmatched junction bases: 7. The CDR3 consists of 15 residues. From germline, CDR1 is SQVTM and CDR2 ANQGSEA. DNA for the CDR3: TGCAGCGTTTTCCGGGACAGGGGGCGGAGAAACACCATATATTTT. As protein: CSVFRDRGRRNTIYF.

The chain employs TRBV5-5 and TRBJ1-2; TRBD1 matches 8 bases. The J segment lost 8 bases and the V segment lost 4 bases, leaving 7 bases of the junction unmatched. This CDR3 is 13 amino acids long. Germline lookup yields CDR1 SGHKS and CDR2 YYEKEE (reference sequence). The CDR3 reads CASSRDRGLGYTF. The CDR3, as DNA: TGTGCCAGCAGCCGAGACAGGGGATTGGGCTACACCTTC.

The gene calls are TRBV6-5 and TRBJ2-5; D is unclear. Germline V gene lookup returns CDR1 MNHEY and CDR2 SVGAGI. The CDR3 contains 14 residues. Trimming took 2 bases from V and 3 from J, leaving 10 bases between them. CDR3 amino acids: CASSYPSLEETQYF. CDR3 coding DNA: TGTGCCAGCAGTTACCCCAGTTTGGAAGAGACCCAGTACTTC.

The chain employs TRBV4-2 and TRBJ1-2; tentative D call: TRBD1 (6 bases). The V gene lost 2 bases and the J gene lost 2 bases, with 27 bases spanning the gap. This CDR3 region has 20 residues. CDR1 and CDR2 from the germline V gene are LGHNA and YNFKEQ. Here the CDR3 reads CASSQRGPGDKIGENYGYTF. The CDR3, as DNA: TGTGCCAGCAGCCAAAGGGGACCCGGGGACAAGATAGGAGAGAACTATGGCTACACCTTC.

The V call is TRBV7-9, the J call TRBJ1-1, with D unresolved. Germline V gives CDR1 SEHNR, CDR2 FQNEAQ (reference sequence). Trimming stripped 3 bases from V and 5 bases from J, with 13 bases between. This CDR3 spans 14 amino acids. The CDR3 loop reads CASSFGLAGTEAFF. In DNA, the CDR3 is TGTGCCAGCAGCTTTGGACTGGCAGGAACTGAAGCTTTCTTT.

V usage is TRBV4-1 and J usage is TRBJ1-5, with D possibly being TRBD1 (6 bases). Germline V gives CDR1 MGHRA, CDR2 YSYEKL. Deletions cut 0 bases from V and 3 bases from J, with 9 bases between. The CDR3 consists of 15 residues. CDR3: CASSQDGGANQPQHF. The CDR3 region has the DNA TGCGCCAGCAGCCAAGATGGGGGGGCCAATCAGCCCCAGCATTTT.

The chain has TRBV19 and TRBJ2-2; TRBD2 is a possible D gene (6 bases). Trimming pared 3 bases from V and 4 bases from J, leaving 15 bases between. The CDR3 has 16 amino acids. The germline V gene has CDR1 LNHDA and CDR2 SQIVND (reference sequence). The CDR3 DNA is TGTGCCAGTAGTATTGCGTCTAGCGACATCACCGGGGAGCTGTTTTTT. Protein sequence: CASSIASSDITGELFF.

The J gene is TRBJ1-1, the V gene TRBV5-4, with D maybe TRBD1 (5 bases). Germline loops: CDR1 SGHNT, CDR2 YYREEE (reference sequence). The ends were cut back, 0 bases at V and 0 bases at J, with 6 bases in the middle. The CDR3 runs to 14 residues. In DNA, the CDR3 is TGTGCCAGCAGCTTGGGCAGGGTGAACACTGAAGCTTTCTTT. It codes for CASSLGRVNTEAFF.

The chain is built from TRBV19 and TRBJ2-6; 10 bases line up with TRBD1. In germline, CDR1 is LNHDA, CDR2 SQIVND (reference sequence). The CDR3 contains 16 residues. The V and J ends lost 9 bases and 2 bases, in that order; junction bases with no gene match: 7. The CDR3 spells CASRDRGYTGANVLTF. The CDR3 coding sequence is TGTGCCAGCAGGGACAGGGGCTACACTGGGGCCAACGTCCTGACTTTC.

The chain couples TRBV28 to TRBJ1-2; unclear D gene. Germline-derived CDR1 and CDR2 are MDHEN and SYDVKM. The CDR3 covers 13 residues. V shed 2 bases and J shed 5 bases, with 9 bases lying between them. The CDR3 here is CASSLSGKYGYTF. The CDR3 nucleotides are TGTGCCAGCAGTTTAAGTGGCAAGTATGGCTACACCTTC.

Details on this clone: At the DNA level, this CDR3 is encoded by other sequences in the same sample as well. The chain employs TRBV4-1 and TRBJ2-7; D gene unclear. V lost 0 bases, J lost 0 bases, and 3 bases lay in between. This CDR3 is 13 amino acids long. CDR1 and CDR2 (germline): MGHRA, YSYEKL. The CDR3 loop reads CASSQESSYEQYF. DNA of the CDR3: TGCGCCAGCAGCCAAGAGAGCTCCTACGAGCAGTACTTC.

This chain uses TRBV27 with TRBJ1-4; a possible D gene is TRBD1 (5 bases). V was pared by 8 bases and J by 3 bases, with 7 bases between. Germline CDR1 reads MNHEY; CDR2 reads SMNVEV (reference sequence). The CDR3 totals 12 residues. For the CDR3, the DNA is TGTGCCAGCGGACACCCTAATGAAAAACTGTTTTTT. This codes for CASGHPNEKLFF.

The V gene is TRBV7-3, the J gene TRBJ2-1; TRBD2 agrees at 7 bases. This CDR3 region has 14 residues. Germline lookup yields CDR1 SGHTA and CDR2 FQGTGA. V shed 4 bases and J 5 bases; nucleotides not matched to a gene: 5. CDR3 nucleotide sequence: TGTGCCAGCAGCTACACGGGACTAAACAATGAGCAGTTCTTC. It translates to CASSYTGLNNEQFF.

The chain carries TRBV7-9 and TRBJ1-5; TRBD1 matches 8 bases. Germline-derived CDR1 and CDR2 are SEHNR and FQNEAQ (reference sequence). CDR3 length: 15 residues. V lost 6 bases, J lost 4 bases, and 8 bases stayed unmatched. CDR3 DNA sequence: TGTGCCAGCAGTAGAGGACAGGGCAGTAATCAGCCCCAGCATTTT. Residues: CASSRGQGSNQPQHF.

The rearrangement links TRBV5-6 to TRBJ1-2; 10 bases line up with TRBD1. V dropped 6 bases and J dropped 8; count of bases not matched to a gene: 10. Germline V CDR1 and CDR2: SGHDT, YYEEEE. The length of the CDR3 is 14 residues. DNA for the CDR3: TGTGCCAGCACCGACCCGACAGGGGGCAAAGGCTACACCTTC. As protein: CASTDPTGGKGYTF.

This chain uses TRBV5-6 with TRBJ1-1; maybe TRBD1 (5 bases). Looked up from germline, CDR1 is SGHDT and CDR2 is YYEEEE. This CDR3 spans 13 amino acids. V was cut by 2 bases and J by 1 base, with 6 bases left in between. Here the CDR3 reads CASSFDRNTEAFF. In DNA, the CDR3 is TGTGCCAGCAGCTTCGACAGGAACACTGAAGCTTTCTTT. Using reference TRBV5-6 and TRBJ1-1 for the parts outside the CDR3, the full variable domain is DAGVTQSPTHLIKTRGQQVTLRCSPKSGHDTVSWYQQALGQGPQFIFQYYEEEERQRGNFPDRFSGHQFPNYSSELNVNALLLGDSALYLCASSFDRNTEAFFGQGTRLTVV.

V gene TRBV9 combines with J gene TRBJ1-3; 7 bases line up with TRBD1. V trimming: 3 bases; J trimming: 4 bases; junction bases outside the gene matches: 7. The CDR3 is 15 amino acids. Looked up from germline, CDR1 is SGDLS and CDR2 is YYNGEE. This CDR3 reads CASSASTGAGNTIYF. The CDR3 DNA follows: TGTGCCAGCAGCGCCTCTACAGGGGCGGGAAACACCATATATTTT.

Comments on this clone: Other DNA sequences within the sample encode an identical CDR3. The V call is TRBV6-5, the J call TRBJ1-5; weak D call: TRBD1 (5 bases). The CDR3 sequence is 14 residues long. The V and J ends lost 5 bases and 4 bases respectively, with 12 bases between them. Germline-derived CDR1 and CDR2 are MNHEY and SVGAGI. The DNA of the CDR3 is TGTGCCAGCAGTAGGGATGGGGGGAATCAGCCCCAGCATTTT. Its translation is CASSRDGGNQPQHF.

This clone was seen a few times. This chain connects TRBV28 to TRBJ2-3; D perhaps matches TRBD2 (5 bases). The CDR3 extends over 17 amino acids. Germline V gene data show CDR1 as MDHEN and CDR2 as SYDVKM. Trimming cost V 7 bases and J 0 bases, with 20 bases left between them. The CDR3 DNA is TGTGCCAGCATGGTTTTCGGGGAACCGTCTAGCACAGATACGCAGTATTTT. Translating gives CASMVFGEPSSTDTQYF.